This entry describes one TCR beta chain. Its antigen is currently unknown. This sample stems from a study of cytomegalovirus exposure and HLA in healthy donors. Study-wide results and limits: A later analysis found that most CMV-associated TCR beta chains appeared HLA-restricted.

Germline values: CDR1 LNHDA, CDR2 SQIVND (reference sequence). The CDR3 runs 14 residues. Germline trimming cut 6 bases from V and 5 bases from J; bases unmatched to any gene: 6. 60 Vbeta and 13 Jbeta primers were used in PCR. The method was immunoSEQ multiplex PCR; TCRdb's version includes in-frame clones alone and lacks a portion of them. The sample includes around 160,000 clones, roughly 70% of them seen just once. The source is a woman aged 40-49 years in good health and CMV-seropositive. The chain carries TRBV19 and TRBJ2-1, with TRBD2 identical over 8 bases. Specimen: PBMCs. CDR3 protein: CASSLWREDNEQFF. The CDR3 DNA follows: TGTGCCAGTAGCCTCTGGCGGGAGGACAATGAGCAGTTCTTC.